This TCR beta chain was sequenced in a study of T cell responses to AZD1222 COVID-19 vaccine (dated by TCRdb to the early 2020s). For context, the study as a whole: TCR sequencing covered more than 230 trial participants: approximately 200 given two doses of AZD1222 and approximately 25 given two doses of MenACWY control vaccine. Trial participants were enrolled by age into subgroups of 18-55, 56-69 and 70-plus years, and roughly 150, 30 and 60 TCR-sequenced participants, respectively, were included in these subgroups. What the work shows at the level of the full study, not this receptor alone: Conclusions about previously exposed vaccinees were limited because only six AZD1222 recipients were SARS-CoV-2 seropositive at baseline. Reportedly, almost half of the unique spike-specific TCRs recognized epitopes lying outside the regions that are mutated in the B.1.351 and B.1.1.7 variants. No day 14 peak-response samples were available, so repertoires were characterized only after the peak T cell response. Participants were mostly white British, with more females than males. The authors suggested clonal diversity may have been underestimated. Vaccine-associated CD4 TCRs spanned the whole spike protein, with dominant responses in regions 160-218 and 743-854. A significant rise in spike-specific TCR breadth and depth was observed after two AZD1222 doses relative to day 0 and relative to MenACWY recipients. The 56-69-year group was small, and its depth increase did not reach significance, likely because of low power.

Explained via the paper, the time point label denotes: about 28 days (+/-7) after the second vaccine dose. AZD1222 recipients given second doses at about 4 weeks or at about 12 weeks were pooled, since spike-specific TCR depth and breadth were not found to differ between the two schedules. Vaccinee samples were obtained from the UK trials COV001 and COV002, which included a single-blind randomized controlled phase 2/3 trial of AZD1222 (ChAdOx1 nCoV-19) in healthy adults. For TCRbeta chain sequencing, PBMC samples were collected from trial participants at day 0 and at day 28 after the second dose. The CDR3 regions of human TCRbeta chains were analyzed by immunosequencing. The study's own analysis went as follows. TCRs in the repertoires were compared against a reference library of SARS-CoV-2-specific TCRs that had been generated with the MIRA antigen-specificity platform. Breadth was defined as the fraction of unique TCRs that were SARS-CoV-2-associated, and depth was defined as the fraction of total T cells that were SARS-CoV-2-associated. Using the MIRA data, every spike-specific TCR was mapped to the spike region that the TCR reacted to and assigned to either a CD4 or a CD8 class. Log10-transformed breadth and depth values were compared by one-way ANOVA with Sidak's multiple comparisons tests. TCRdb carries this immuneACCESS record with in-frame sequences only. Its versions omit some clonotypes, under half of them owing to an unresolved V gene in the studies checked, with the rest unexplained. That table supplies the V and J calls and clone size; D and trimming were determined from the DNA. The sample contains approximately 150,000 clones, roughly 87% of them found a single time. Under 2% of the sample comes from the top ten.

About this clone: What antigen it recognizes has not been identified. No quality values exist for individual bases; no much larger clone is one base distant.

V is pared back by 2 bases and J by 13 bases, with 9 bases lying between the germline termini. The CDR3 has 11 amino acids, counting the end cysteine and phenylalanine. This entry keeps only the CDR3 DNA: 33 bases, framed from base 1. As encoded in the germline V gene, CDR1 is MNHEY while CDR2 is SVGAGI. The chain joins TRBV6-5 to TRBJ1-5; a confident D gene designation cannot be given. Sample: peripheral blood, taken 28 days after the second AZD1222 dose. The receptor was derived from an adult who received the AZD1222 COVID-19 vaccine. The CDR3 here reads CASSYGGSQHF. The sequenced DNA is TGTGCCAGCAGTTACGGAGGGAGTCAGCATTTT.